A selection of T cell receptor beta chains follows, all from one sample in a study of T cells in Graves' hyperthyroidism and ophthalmopathy. TCRdb used MiXCR to reprocess the multiplex PCR reads, holding one entry per CDR3 protein. The table lists roughly 550,000 distinct CDR3 sequences, about 16% of them singletons. The specimen sequenced was blood. The receptor source for this set is a woman aged 25 to 39 with Graves' ophthalmopathy. The CDR3 runs from the conserved cysteine through the conserved F or W. The D gene is left open where the match is weak. A row's size may be missing; if present it is once, few, many or a size class.

len	abundance	d_gene	v_gene	j_gene	CDR3nt	CDR3aa
12	many	.	TRBV28	TRBJ1-1	TGTGCCAGTCAAACAGGGCTCACTGAAGCTTTCTTT	CASQTGLTEAFF
17	.	.	TRBV4-3	TRBJ1-5	TGCGCCAGCAGCCAAGAGGATTATAATGCAGCCAATCAGCCCCAGCATTTT	CASSQEDYNAANQPQHF
18	many	TRBD2	TRBV11-1	TRBJ2-3	TGTGCCAGCAGCCTCGGGGGGGGGGGACGCAGAAGCACAGATACGCAGTATTTT	CASSLGGGGRRSTDTQYF
15	.	.	TRBV20-1	TRBJ2-1	TGCAGTGCTAGAGATAGGGGGGGCTCCTACAATGAGCAGTTCTTC	CSARDRGGSYNEQFF
16	many	TRBD2	TRBV28	TRBJ2-3	TGTGCCAGCAGTTTAATGGCTAGCGGAGAAGGAGGTATGCAGTATTTT	CASSLMASGEGGMQYF
12	many	TRBD1	TRBV20-1	TRBJ1-1	TGCAGTCCGAGACAGGGGAACACTGAAGCTTTCTTT	CSPRQGNTEAFF
14	few	.	TRBV15	TRBJ1-1	TGTGCCACCAGCAGAGCTTCAGAGAACACTGAAGCTTTCTTT	CATSRASENTEAFF
14	many	.	TRBV3-1	TRBJ1-2	TGTGCCAGCAGCCAAGTCGGAGGGGCCTATGGCTACACCTTC	CASSQVGGAYGYTF
12	.	.	TRBV20-1	TRBJ2-4	TGCAGTGCAGCCCCCGGAGTCGACATTCAGTACTTC	CSAAPGVDIQYF
11	.	.	TRBV29-1	TRBJ1-2	TGCAGCGCCCTGGGGTATTGGGGCTACACCTTC	CSALGYWGYTF
14	few	.	TRBV15	TRBJ2-7	TGTGCCACCAGCAGAGACCCTAGCACCTACGAGCAGTACTTC	CATSRDPSTYEQYF
15	many	.	TRBV30	TRBJ2-5	TGTGCCTGGATAAAATGGGGGGGCTTTCAAGAGACCCAGTACTTC	CAWIKWGGFQETQYF
14	many	.	TRBV20-1	TRBJ2-1	TGCAGTGCTAGAGATTGGGGGGTATACAATGAGCAGTTCTTC	CSARDWGVYNEQFF
13	many	.	TRBV7-2	TRBJ2-4	TGTGCCAGCAGCCCCGGGACACAAAACATTCAGTACTTC	CASSPGTQNIQYF
16	few	TRBD1	TRBV20-1	TRBJ2-3	TGCAGTGCTAGAGCGCTACAGGGGGGCAGCACAGATACGCAGTATTTT	CSARALQGGSTDTQYF
13	many	.	TRBV6-1	TRBJ1-1	TGTGCCAGCAGCGAAAAAGGGGGTCGAGGAGCTTTCTTT	CASSEKGGRGAFF
17	.	TRBD2	TRBV13	TRBJ2-7	TGTGCCAGCAGCCTCCTTCTAGGACTAGCGGGTACCTACGAGCAGTACTTC	CASSLLLGLAGTYEQYF
16	.	TRBD2	TRBV3-1	TRBJ2-5	TGTGCCAGCAGCCGGGGACTAGCGGGAGTTAGGAAGACCCAGTACTTC	CASSRGLAGVRKTQYF
15	many	.	TRBV20-1	TRBJ2-1	TGCAGTGCTAGAGATGCCCGTCGCGGGAACAATGAGCAGTTCTTC	CSARDARRGNNEQFF
16	few	.	TRBV14	TRBJ2-5	TGTGCCAGCAGCCAAGATACAAGGGCCTGGGGGGAGACCCAGTACTTC	CASSQDTRAWGETQYF
15	many	.	TRBV7-2	TRBJ2-1	TGTGCCAGCACCCCTCGGGGACTTTCCTACAATGAGCAGTTCTTC	CASTPRGLSYNEQFF
17	many	TRBD1	TRBV6-2/TRBV6-3	TRBJ1-1	TGTGCCAGCAGTTACGTCACCGGGACAGGGTGGAACACTGAAGCTTTCTTT	CASSYVTGTGWNTEAFF
16	few	TRBD2	TRBV4-2	TRBJ2-3	TGTGCCAGCAGCCAAAGTTTACTAGCGGGAATGGATACGCAGTATTTT	CASSQSLLAGMDTQYF
13	many	.	TRBV6-2/TRBV6-3	TRBJ2-1	TGTGCCAGCAGTTACATTATTGCGAATGAGCAGTTCTTC	CASSYIIANEQFF
18	many	TRBD1	TRBV28	TRBJ2-7	TGTGCCAGCAGCTCAAACCGTGAAGGGACAGTGATTGCCTACGAGCAGTACTTC	CASSSNREGTVIAYEQYF
15	few	TRBD2	TRBV7-2	TRBJ2-7	TGTGCCAGCAGTTATAGGACTAGCGGAAGCTACGAGCAGTACTTC	CASSYRTSGSYEQYF
14	.	.	TRBV12-3/TRBV12-4	TRBJ2-3	TGTGCCAGCAGTTGGGACGGGACCGGCAATACGCAGTATTTT	CASSWDGTGNTQYF
16	.	TRBD1	TRBV7-9	TRBJ2-7	TGTGCCAGCAGCCCAACGGGACAGGCGACCTCCTACGAGCAGTACTTC	CASSPTGQATSYEQYF
15	many	TRBD1	TRBV20-1	TRBJ1-3	TGCAGTGCTGAGGAGGACAGGAGCTCTGGAAACACCATATATTTT	CSAEEDRSSGNTIYF
13	.	.	TRBV6-1	TRBJ1-6	TGTGCCAGCAGTGATGTCCGTAATTCACCCCTCCACTTT	CASSDVRNSPLHF
15	.	.	TRBV5-4	TRBJ1-1	TGTGCCAGCAGCCGGGACCCTTCCCGTAGCACTGAAGCTTTCTTT	CASSRDPSRSTEAFF
15	few	.	TRBV20-1	TRBJ2-3	TGCAGTGCTACAAGTACCCTCCGAGTGACAGATACGCAGTATTTT	CSATSTLRVTDTQYF
15	.	.	TRBV3-1	TRBJ1-6	TGTGCCAGCAGCCATTCCCAGAACTATAATTCACCCCTCCACTTT	CASSHSQNYNSPLHF
15	.	TRBD1	TRBV27	TRBJ2-1	TGTGCCAGCAGCCCAAGGGGGCCTATCGGATATGAGCAGTTCTTC	CASSPRGPIGYEQFF
15	.	.	TRBV7-9	TRBJ2-5	TGTGCCAGCAGCTTAGGGGGCGGCACGAAAGAGACCCAGTACTTC	CASSLGGGTKETQYF
15	many	.	TRBV11-3	TRBJ1-2	TGTGCCAGCAGCTTAGAAGGGGGGTCGAAGCATGGCTACACCTTC	CASSLEGGSKHGYTF
14	few	.	TRBV6-2/TRBV6-3	TRBJ2-2	TGTGCCAGCAGCTACACCAGGGGCCCCGGGGAGCTGTTTTTT	CASSYTRGPGELFF
16	.	.	TRBV7-9	TRBJ2-7	TGTGCCAGCAGCCTCTCCCCCCCGTCTAATTCCTACGAGCAGTACTTC	CASSLSPPSNSYEQYF